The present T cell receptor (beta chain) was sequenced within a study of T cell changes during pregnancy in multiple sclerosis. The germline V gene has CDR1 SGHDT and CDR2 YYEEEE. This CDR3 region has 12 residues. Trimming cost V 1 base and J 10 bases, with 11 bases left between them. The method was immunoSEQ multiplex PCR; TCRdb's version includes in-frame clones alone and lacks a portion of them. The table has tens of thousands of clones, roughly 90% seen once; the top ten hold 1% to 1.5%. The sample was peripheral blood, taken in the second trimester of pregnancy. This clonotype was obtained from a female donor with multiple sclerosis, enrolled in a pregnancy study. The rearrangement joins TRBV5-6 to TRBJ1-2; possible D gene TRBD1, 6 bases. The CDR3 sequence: CASSLWTAYYTF. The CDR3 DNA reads TGTGCCAGCAGCTTGTGGACAGCTTACTACACCTTC.